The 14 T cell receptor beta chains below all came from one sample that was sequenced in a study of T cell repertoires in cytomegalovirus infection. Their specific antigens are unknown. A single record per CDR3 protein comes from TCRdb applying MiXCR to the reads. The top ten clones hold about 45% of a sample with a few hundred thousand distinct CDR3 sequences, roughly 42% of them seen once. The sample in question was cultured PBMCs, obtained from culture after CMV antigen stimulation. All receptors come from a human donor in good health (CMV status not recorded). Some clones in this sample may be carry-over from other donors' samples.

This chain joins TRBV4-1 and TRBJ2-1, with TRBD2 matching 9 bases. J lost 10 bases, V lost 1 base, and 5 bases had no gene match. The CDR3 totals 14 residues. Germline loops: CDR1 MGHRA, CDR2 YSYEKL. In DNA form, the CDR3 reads TGCGCCAGCAGCCAAGCAGCGGGAGGCCACGAGCAGTTCTTC. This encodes CASSQAAGGHEQFF.

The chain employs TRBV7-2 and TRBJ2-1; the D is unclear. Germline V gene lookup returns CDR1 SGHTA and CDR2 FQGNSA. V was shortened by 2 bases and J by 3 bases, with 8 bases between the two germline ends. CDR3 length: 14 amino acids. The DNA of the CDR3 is TGTGCCAGCAGCTTAATACAACTCTACAATGAGCAGTTCTTC. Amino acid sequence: CASSLIQLYNEQFF.

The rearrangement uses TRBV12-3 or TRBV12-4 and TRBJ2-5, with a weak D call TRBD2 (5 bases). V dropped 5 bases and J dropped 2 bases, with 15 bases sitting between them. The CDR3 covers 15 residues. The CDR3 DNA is TGTGCCAGCAGTCTCCAGCGGAGAATGCAAGAGACCCAGTACTTC. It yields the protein CASSLQRRMQETQYF.

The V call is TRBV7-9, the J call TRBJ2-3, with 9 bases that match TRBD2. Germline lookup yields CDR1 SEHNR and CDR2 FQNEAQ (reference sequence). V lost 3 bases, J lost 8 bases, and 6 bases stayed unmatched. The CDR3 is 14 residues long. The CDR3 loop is CASSFSGSESTQYF. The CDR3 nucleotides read TGTGCCAGCAGCTTTAGCGGGAGTGAGTCTACGCAGTATTTT.

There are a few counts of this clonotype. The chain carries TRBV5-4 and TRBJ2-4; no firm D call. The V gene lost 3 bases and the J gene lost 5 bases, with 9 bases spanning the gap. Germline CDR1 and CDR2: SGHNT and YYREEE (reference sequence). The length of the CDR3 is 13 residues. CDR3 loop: CASSSPVENIQYF. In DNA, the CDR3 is TGTGCCAGCAGCTCTCCCGTCGAAAACATTCAGTACTTC.

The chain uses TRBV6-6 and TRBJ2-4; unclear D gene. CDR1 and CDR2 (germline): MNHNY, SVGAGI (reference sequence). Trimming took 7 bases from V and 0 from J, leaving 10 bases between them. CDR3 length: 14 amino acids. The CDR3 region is CASKTELAKNIQYF. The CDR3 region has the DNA TGTGCCAGCAAAACGGAATTAGCCAAAAACATTCAGTACTTC.

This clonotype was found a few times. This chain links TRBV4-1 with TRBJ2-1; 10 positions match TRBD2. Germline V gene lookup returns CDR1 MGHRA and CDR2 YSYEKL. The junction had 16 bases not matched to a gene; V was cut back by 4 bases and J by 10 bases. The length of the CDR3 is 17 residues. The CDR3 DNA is TGCGCCAGCAGCCGGGGGCTAGCGGGGGACCCTCAGAGGGAGCAGTTCTTC. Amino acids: CASSRGLAGDPQREQFF.

As DNA, the CDR3 is TGTGCCAGCAGTTTAGCCCTTTTGGGGGGGCCCACAGATACGCAGTATTTT. Protein product: CASSLALLGGPTDTQYF. This chain joins TRBV12-3 or TRBV12-4 and TRBJ2-3; TRBD2 might be the D (7 bases). CDR3 length equals 17 residues. The V gene lost 0 bases and the J gene lost 2 bases, with 15 bases spanning the gap.

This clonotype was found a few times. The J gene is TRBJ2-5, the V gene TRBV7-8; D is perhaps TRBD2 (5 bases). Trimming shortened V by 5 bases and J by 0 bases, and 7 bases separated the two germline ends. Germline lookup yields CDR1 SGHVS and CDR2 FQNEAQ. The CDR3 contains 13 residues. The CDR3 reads CASSPRDQETQYF. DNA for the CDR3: TGTGCCAGCAGCCCGAGGGACCAAGAGACCCAGTACTTC.

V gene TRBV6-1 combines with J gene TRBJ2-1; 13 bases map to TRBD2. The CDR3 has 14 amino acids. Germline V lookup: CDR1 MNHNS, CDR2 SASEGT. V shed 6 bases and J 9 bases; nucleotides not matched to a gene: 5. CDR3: CASSRTSGRIEQFF. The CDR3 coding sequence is TGTGCCAGCAGCCGGACTAGCGGGAGAATTGAGCAGTTCTTC.

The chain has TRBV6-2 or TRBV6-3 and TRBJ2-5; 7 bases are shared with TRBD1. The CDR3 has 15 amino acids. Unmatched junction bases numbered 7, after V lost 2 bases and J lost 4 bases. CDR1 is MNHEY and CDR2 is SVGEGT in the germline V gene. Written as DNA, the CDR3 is TGTGCCAGCAGTTACCTACGACAGGGTCCAGAGACCCAGTACTTC. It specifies CASSYLRQGPETQYF.

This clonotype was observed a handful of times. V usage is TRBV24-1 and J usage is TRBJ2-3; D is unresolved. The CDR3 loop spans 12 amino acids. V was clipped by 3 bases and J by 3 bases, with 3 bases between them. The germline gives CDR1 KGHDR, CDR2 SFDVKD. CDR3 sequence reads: CATSDGTDTQYF. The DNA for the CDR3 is TGTGCCACCAGTGATGGGACAGATACGCAGTATTTT.

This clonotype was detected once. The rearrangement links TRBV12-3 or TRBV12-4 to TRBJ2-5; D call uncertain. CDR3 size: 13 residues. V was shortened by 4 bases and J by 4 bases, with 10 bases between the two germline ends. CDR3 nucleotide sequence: TGTGCCAGCAGTTATAGTGGTGCAGAGACCCAGTACTTC. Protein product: CASSYSGAETQYF.

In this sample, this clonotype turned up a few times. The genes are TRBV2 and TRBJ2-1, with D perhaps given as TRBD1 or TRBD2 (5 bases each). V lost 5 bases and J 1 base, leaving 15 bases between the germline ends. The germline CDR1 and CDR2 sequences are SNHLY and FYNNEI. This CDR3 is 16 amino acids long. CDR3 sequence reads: CASSTMGTTSYNEQFF. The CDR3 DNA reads TGTGCCAGCAGTACCATGGGGACCACTTCCTACAATGAGCAGTTCTTC.